The 2 T cell receptor beta chains presented below share a single source sample, sequenced in a study of blood T cell repertoires in COVID-19. The protocol was immunoSEQ multiplex PCR, while the TCRdb copy is restricted to in-frame clones and leaves out a portion. The sample records 170,000 or so clones, roughly 90% being singletons. The source material was peripheral blood. The receptors derive from a man aged 50 or older with acute or convalescent COVID-19.

J is TRBJ1-4 and V is TRBV25-1, with 9 positions matching TRBD1. The CDR3 runs 14 residues. The germline gives CDR1 MGHDK, CDR2 SYGVNS. V shed 5 bases, J shed 8 bases, and the junction held 6 bases outside the gene matches. The CDR3 is CASSPGQGREKLFF. In DNA form, the CDR3 reads TGTGCCAGCAGTCCGGGACAGGGCAGGGAAAAACTGTTTTTT.

J is TRBJ1-2 and V is TRBV3-1 (or the pseudogene TRBV3-2), with 10 nucleotides matching TRBD1. J was trimmed by 8 bases and V by 4 bases; bases with no gene match: 7. This CDR3 is built from 14 residues. Germline V gives CDR1 LGHDT, CDR2 YNNKEL (reference sequence). The CDR3 DNA sequence: TGTGCCAGCAGCCCGGGGGACAGGGGCAAAGGCTACACCTTC. Amino acids: CASSPGDRGKGYTF.